Below are 16 T cell receptor beta chains sequenced from a single sample in a study of cytomegalovirus exposure and HLA in healthy donors. Profiled with immunoSEQ multiplex PCR; TCRdb holds only in-frame clones, not every one. The profile covers about 240,000 clones, with approximately 83% appearing a single time and 0.95% to 1.5% taken by the ten largest. The material sequenced was PBMCs. The receptors come from a woman between 25 and 40 years old in good health and CMV-seropositive.

This clone occurred a few times. The rearrangement links TRBV14 to TRBJ2-1; 10 bases are a match to TRBD2. CDR3 size: 18 residues. With 1 base clipped from V and 9 bases from J, the junction kept 15 bases outside the gene matches. The germline V gene encodes CDR1 SGHDN and CDR2 FVKESK. Here the CDR3 DNA reads TGTGCCAGCAGCCAAGGGGGAGCTAGCGGGAGAGTGGCTTTTGAGCAGTTCTTC. Its translation is CASSQGGASGRVAFEQFF.

This chain connects TRBV5-4 to TRBJ1-1; 8 nucleotides match TRBD1. Unmatched junction bases numbered 1, after V lost 0 bases and J lost 6 bases. Germline V lookup: CDR1 SGHNT, CDR2 YYREEE (reference sequence). This CDR3 has 13 residues. The CDR3 sequence: CASSLGDRPEAFF. In DNA, the CDR3 is TGTGCCAGCAGCTTGGGGGACAGGCCTGAAGCTTTCTTT.

The chain uses TRBV5-1 and TRBJ1-4; 7 bases map to TRBD1. Germline CDR1 reads SGHRS; CDR2 reads YFSETQ. After removal of 0 bases from V and 8 bases from J, the junction contained 7 bases not matched to a gene. The CDR3 extends over 15 amino acids. CDR3 residues: CASSLEGALGEKLFF. The CDR3 DNA follows: TGCGCCAGCAGCTTGGAGGGGGCATTAGGAGAAAAACTGTTTTTT.

CDR3 in DNA: TGCAGCGCCGTGACTAGCGGGATTAAGACCCAGTACTTC. Translation gives CSAVTSGIKTQYF. The chain joins TRBV29-1 to TRBJ2-5, with 11 bases that match TRBD2. The trim removed 7 bases at V and 6 bases at J, leaving 7 bases unmatched. Germline CDR1 SQVTM, CDR2 ANQGSEA. The CDR3 sequence is 13 residues long.

The J gene is TRBJ1-1, the V gene TRBV19; D is perhaps TRBD1 (6 bases). The CDR3 spans 13 residues. CDR1 and CDR2 from the germline V gene are LNHDA and SQIVND (reference sequence). Trimming shortened V by 3 bases and J by 4 bases, and 9 bases separated the two germline ends. Here the CDR3 reads CASSIQGTTEAFF. The CDR3 nucleotides read TGTGCCAGTAGTATTCAGGGGACCACTGAAGCTTTCTTT.

This clone was seen a few times. The V call is TRBV7-3, the J call TRBJ1-2, with 8 nucleotides matching TRBD1. The germline CDR1 and CDR2 sequences are SGHTA and FQGTGA. V lost 3 bases and J lost 7; bases outside the gene matches: 7. The CDR3 extends over 14 amino acids. The DNA for the CDR3 is TGTGCCAGCAGCTTTGAGGGACAGGTGTTTGGCTACACCTTC. Protein product: CASSFEGQVFGYTF.

The rearrangement links TRBV6-5 to TRBJ2-7, with a weak D call TRBD2 (7 bases). Trimming shortened V by 0 bases and J by 3 bases, and 12 bases separated the two germline ends. Germline V gene lookup returns CDR1 MNHEY and CDR2 SVGAGI. The CDR3 runs 15 residues. In nucleotides, the CDR3 is TGTGCCAGCAGTTACTCGGGAGGGGGTATCTACGAGCAGTACTTC. This sequence encodes CASSYSGGGIYEQYF.

CDR3 protein: CSVEDRDRSYEQYF. The CDR3 coding sequence is TGCAGCGTTGAAGACCGGGACAGGAGCTACGAGCAGTACTTC. The genes are TRBV29-1 and TRBJ2-7, with 8 positions matching TRBD1. V gave up 0 bases and J gave up 3 bases; unmatched junction bases: 4. The V gene's germline CDR1 is SQVTM and CDR2 ANQGSEA. The CDR3 spans 14 residues.

The V and J genes are TRBV5-6 and TRBJ1-2, with D tentatively TRBD1 (5 bases). Germline lookup yields CDR1 SGHDT and CDR2 YYEEEE. V gave up 1 base and J gave up 7 bases, with 8 bases separating them. This CDR3 spans 12 amino acids. The CDR3 is CASSLWRGGYTF. CDR3 nucleotides: TGTGCCAGCAGCTTGTGGAGGGGTGGCTACACCTTC.

This clone appeared a single time. J is TRBJ2-1 and V is TRBV29-1; 8 bases fit TRBD1. This CDR3 comprises 16 residues. In germline, CDR1 is SQVTM, CDR2 ANQGSEA. The trim removed 4 bases at V and 3 bases at J, leaving 11 bases unmatched. Here the CDR3 reads CSVGAGGAGVYNEQFF. The CDR3, as DNA: TGCAGCGTTGGAGCAGGGGGCGCAGGGGTCTACAATGAGCAGTTCTTC.

The V and J genes are TRBV4-2 and TRBJ2-3, with 9 bases matching TRBD2. Per the germline V gene, CDR1 is LGHNA and CDR2 is YNFKEQ. The CDR3 has 17 amino acids. Unmatched junction bases numbered 6, after V lost 0 bases and J lost 2 bases. CDR3 coding DNA: TGTGCCAGCAGCCAAGATGGGATAGCGGGAGCCACAGATACGCAGTATTTT. Translation gives CASSQDGIAGATDTQYF.

The chain employs TRBV6-1 and TRBJ2-2, with TRBD1 matching over 7 bases. The ends lost 5 bases at V and 13 bases at J; junction bases unmatched: 16. The CDR3 is 15 amino acids. CDR1 is MNHNS, CDR2 SASEGT, per germline. CDR3 nucleotide sequence: TGTGCCAGCAGTCCCTTCATTATACGGGACAGTCGGCTGTTTTTT. Translating it yields CASSPFIIRDSRLFF.

V usage is TRBV6-5 and J usage is TRBJ2-2, with 9 bases aligning to TRBD2. After removal of 5 bases from V and 5 bases from J, the junction contained 6 bases not matched to a gene. CDR3 length equals 15 residues. Germline loops: CDR1 MNHEY, CDR2 SVGAGI. The CDR3 sequence: CASSTGLAGTGELFF. The CDR3 region has the DNA TGTGCCAGCAGTACAGGCCTAGCGGGAACCGGGGAGCTGTTTTTT.

The chain recombines TRBV28 with TRBJ1-2, with TRBD1 matching over 7 bases. Trimming at V came to 2 bases and at J to 4 bases, leaving 10 bases not matched to a gene. The CDR3 runs 16 residues. Germline V gene lookup returns CDR1 MDHEN and CDR2 SYDVKM. As DNA, the CDR3 is TGTGCCAGCAGTTTAACCCGGACAGGAACCTCCTATGGCTACACCTTC. It codes for CASSLTRTGTSYGYTF.

This clone was picked up a small number of times. The chain joins TRBV30 to TRBJ2-7; possible D gene TRBD1, 6 bases. V was pared by 2 bases and J by 4 bases, with 12 bases between. Germline V gene sequence: CDR1 GTSNPN, CDR2 SVGIG (reference sequence). This CDR3 is 13 amino acids long. The CDR3 loop is CAWSWTAFYEQYF. The CDR3 DNA sequence: TGTGCCTGGAGTTGGACAGCTTTTTACGAGCAGTACTTC.

The V gene is TRBV4-2, the J gene TRBJ1-1; perhaps TRBD1 as D (6 bases). CDR3 length equals 17 residues. Trimming removed 4 bases at V and 11 bases at J, with 29 bases between. Germline CDR1 and CDR2: LGHNA and YNFKEQ. CDR3 nucleotide sequence: TGTGCCAGCAGCCGGGAAGAAAGTGGCCAGGGGCCCGAGTTGGCTTTCTTT. This gives the protein CASSREESGQGPELAFF.